This T cell receptor beta chain was recorded in a study of blood T cell repertoires in COVID-19. About the study: Both acute and convalescent COVID-19 samples were obtained from the United States, Italy and Spain.

The repertoire was sequenced with immunoSEQ multiplex PCR; TCRdb's copy has only in-frame clones and lacks some. Altogether 80,000 to 95,000 clones are present, about 71% being singletons, with the ten largest covering around 4.4%. V was cut by 3 bases and J by 0 bases, with 11 bases left in between. There are 15 residues in the CDR3. CDR1 is SNHLY and CDR2 is FYNNEI in the germline V gene. The chain links TRBV2 to TRBJ2-5, with TRBD1 as a possible D gene (5 bases). Specimen: peripheral blood. The receptor was derived from a woman aged 45 to 65 with acute or convalescent COVID-19. CDR3 nucleotide sequence: TGTGCCAGCAGTGACAGGGTGGGGTACCAAGAGACCCAGTACTTC. It is translated as CASSDRVGYQETQYF.